The 9 T cell receptor beta chains below all came from one sample that was sequenced in a study of regulatory T cells in long-lasting Graves disease (dated by TCRdb to 2020 to 2022). The library relied on multiplex PCR. Sequencing took place on an Illumina HiSeq 4000. iRepertoire HTBI primers and Arm-PCR amplification of CDR3 regions were used to construct TCR beta libraries. In-frame beta chains were kept once TCRdb had trimmed the public reads at Q25 with fastp and called clones with MiXCR. Rows with a matching CDR3 protein are joined into one entry that keeps the most common DNA and genes. In all, the sample holds hundreds of thousands of distinct CDR3 sequences, and around 21% of those were seen once. The ten largest clones capture 6.5% to 10% of the sample. In the paper's terms, the time point label means: persistent/refractory GD, antithyroid drugs over 5 years with positive TRAb. For both TCR sequencing and RNA sequencing, RNA was extracted from PBMCs using TRIzol.

The sample consisted of peripheral blood mononuclear cells (PBMCs), taken when the disease was refractory, from a patient treated with antithyroid drugs. The receptors derive from a female donor with Graves disease.

This clonotype was picked up many times. One end of the junction varies from germline; a read error may be responsible. V usage is TRBV7-2 and J usage is TRBJ2-5, with 11 bases that match TRBD2. The CDR3 consists of 16 residues. Germline-derived CDR1 and CDR2 are SGHTA and FQGNSA. Written as DNA, the CDR3 is TGTGCCAGCAGTTTAGGACTAGCGGGCCTCCAAGAGACCCAGTACTTC. Residues: CASSLGLAGLQETQYF.

This clonotype was recorded at least ten times. The chain employs TRBV7-8 and TRBJ2-4; 7 positions match TRBD2. The germline V gene encodes CDR1 SGHVS and CDR2 FQNEAQ. Trimming removed 5 bases from V and 0 bases from J; junction bases left unmatched: 10. This CDR3 has 17 residues. The CDR3 DNA reads as TGTGCCAGCAGCACTAAACAGCGGGGTATAGCCAAAAACATTCAGTACTTC. The encoded protein is CASSTKQRGIAKNIQYF. The variable domain in full, completed from reference TRBV7-8 and TRBJ2-4, reads GAGVSQSPRYKVAKRGQDVALRCDPISGHVSLFWYQQALGQGPEFLTYFQNEAQLDKSGLPSDRFFAERPEGSVSTLKIQRTQQEDSAVYLCASSTKQRGIAKNIQYFGAGTRLSVL.

This clonotype appeared many times. The rearrangement links TRBV11-2 to TRBJ2-7; tentatively, D is TRBD2 (5 bases). Germline assignment: CDR1 SGHAT and CDR2 FQNNGV. Deletions cut 5 bases from V and 1 base from J, with 15 bases between. The CDR3 totals 15 residues. The DNA of the CDR3 is TGTGCCAGCAGCCGAGAGGGAGCGGCATCCTACGAGCAGTACTTC. As protein: CASSREGAASYEQYF.

Regarding this clonotype: This likely came from a read error, as a far larger clone is one base away. This likely comes from a read error, as the CDR3 has no conserved phenylalanine or tryptophan at its end. V and J are TRBV28 and TRBJ2-5, with 8 bases lining up with TRBD1. The end of the DNA aligns better with TRBJ2-4, so the J call may be wrong. The CDR3 has 14 residues. Germline V gene sequence: CDR1 MDHEN, CDR2 SYDVKM. CDR3 in DNA: TGTGCCAGCAGTCTCGGGACAGGTGGTAACATTCAGTACCTC. Amino acid sequence: CASSLGTGGNIQYL.

A remark on this clonotype: The germline gene is not matched at one end of the junction; a read error may be the cause. The rearrangement joins TRBV6-1 to TRBJ2-7, with 12 positions matching TRBD2. The CDR3 is 14 residues long. CDR1 is MNHNS and CDR2 is SASEGT in the germline V gene. CDR3 amino acids: CASTRTSGTYERYF. DNA for the CDR3: TGTGCCAGCACCAGGACTAGCGGGACCTACGAGCGGTACTTC.

The gene calls are TRBV7-2 and TRBJ1-1, with 8 positions matching TRBD1. The CDR3 is made up of 13 amino acids. V lost 7 bases and J lost 4; bases outside the gene matches: 5. Germline CDR1 SGHTA, CDR2 FQGNSA. Here the CDR3 reads CASTYGTGTEAFF. In nucleotides, the CDR3 is TGTGCCAGCACCTATGGGACAGGCACTGAAGCTTTCTTT.

This chain joins TRBV28 and TRBJ2-1; D gene uncertain. CDR1 is MDHEN, CDR2 SYDVKM, per germline. The germline V and J ends were trimmed by 5 bases and 4 bases, with 12 bases remaining between them. The CDR3 extends over 14 amino acids. The CDR3 nucleotides read TGTGCCAGCAGTGCCCGAGGACCTTACAATGAGCAGTTCTTC. It encodes CASSARGPYNEQFF.

This clonotype was detected many times. This chain uses TRBV28 with TRBJ2-5; D not resolved. The CDR3 length is 14 residues. CDR1 is MDHEN and CDR2 is SYDVKM in the germline V gene. With 2 bases removed from V and 2 bases from J, the gap between germline ends came to 9 bases. The CDR3 loop reads CASSLGGLQETQYF. Here the CDR3 DNA reads TGTGCCAGCAGTTTAGGCGGCTTGCAAGAGACCCAGTACTTC.

This clonotype was seen repeatedly, ten times or more. The CDR3 sequence: CASSPSWGREYQETQYF. CDR3 in DNA: TGTGCCAGCAGCCCCTCTTGGGGGCGAGAATACCAAGAGACCCAGTACTTC. The V call is TRBV11-2, the J call TRBJ2-5, with D perhaps matching TRBD1 (6 bases). The CDR3 spans 17 residues. The germline V and J ends were trimmed by 5 bases and 0 bases, with 19 bases remaining between them. CDR1 is SGHAT and CDR2 is FQNNGV in the germline V gene.